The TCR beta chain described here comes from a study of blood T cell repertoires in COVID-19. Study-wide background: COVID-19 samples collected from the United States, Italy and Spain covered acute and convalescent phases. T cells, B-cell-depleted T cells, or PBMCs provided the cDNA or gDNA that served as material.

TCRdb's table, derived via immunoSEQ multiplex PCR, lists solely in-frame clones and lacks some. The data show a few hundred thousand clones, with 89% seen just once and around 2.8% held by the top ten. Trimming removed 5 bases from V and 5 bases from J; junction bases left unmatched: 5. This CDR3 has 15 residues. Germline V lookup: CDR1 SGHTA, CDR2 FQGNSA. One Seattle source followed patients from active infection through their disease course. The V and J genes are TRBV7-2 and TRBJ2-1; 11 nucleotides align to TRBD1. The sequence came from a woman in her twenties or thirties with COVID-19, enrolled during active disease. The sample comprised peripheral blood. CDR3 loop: CASSPDRGHDNEQFF. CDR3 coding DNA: TGTGCCAGCAGCCCGGACAGGGGGCATGACAATGAGCAGTTCTTC. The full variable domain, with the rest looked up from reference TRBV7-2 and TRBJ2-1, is GAGVSQSPSNKVTEKGKDVELRCDPISGHTALYWYRQSLGQGLEFLIYFQGNSAPDKSGLPSDRFSAERTGGSVSTLTIQRTQQEDSAVYLCASSPDRGHDNEQFFGPGTRLTVL.